The 10 T cell receptor beta chains presented below share a single source sample, sequenced in a study of blood T cell repertoires in COVID-19. Produced via immunoSEQ multiplex PCR; TCRdb's table is partial and in-frame only. This sample has 250,000 to 300,000 clones, with 86% found just once. Sequencing input: peripheral blood. All receptors derive from a woman aged 70-85 years with COVID-19, enrolled during active disease.

The J gene is TRBJ1-5, the V gene TRBV27, with 8 nucleotides matching TRBD1. CDR3 size: 15 residues. Trimming took 5 bases from V and 6 from J; bases not matched to a gene: 9. The germline V gene has CDR1 MNHEY and CDR2 SMNVEV (reference sequence). CDR3: CASSPRTGTGQPQHF. The CDR3 nucleotides read TGTGCCAGCAGTCCCCGGACAGGGACCGGTCAGCCCCAGCATTTT.

This clone has a handful of counts. This chain uses TRBV14 with TRBJ2-6; no definite D call. Trimming took 5 bases from V and 1 from J, leaving 9 bases between them. The CDR3 has 15 amino acids. CDR1 and CDR2 (germline): SGHDN, FVKESK. CDR3 coding DNA: TGTGCCAGCAGCGGCCGCTGGTCTGGGGCCAACGTCCTGACTTTC. Translating gives CASSGRWSGANVLTF.

V and J are TRBV5-1 and TRBJ2-2; TRBD1 matches 8 bases. The CDR3 is made up of 15 amino acids. Germline V lookup: CDR1 SGHRS, CDR2 YFSETQ. Germline trimming cut 0 bases from V and 7 bases from J; bases unmatched to any gene: 5. The CDR3: CASSLAAGGSGELFF. The CDR3 DNA reads as TGCGCCAGCAGCTTGGCGGCAGGGGGCAGCGGGGAGCTGTTTTTT.

V is TRBV5-8 and J is TRBJ2-2; D is undetermined. The V and J ends lost 3 bases and 10 bases respectively, with 16 bases between them. Germline-derived CDR1 and CDR2 are SGHTS and YDEGEE. CDR3 length: 14 residues. The DNA for the CDR3 is TGTGCCAGCAGCTCAGGAATGCTCGAAGAGGAGCTGTTTTTT. Translated: CASSSGMLEEELFF.

This chain joins TRBV7-2 and TRBJ1-3; 7 bases are a match to TRBD1. The germline gives CDR1 SGHTA, CDR2 FQGNSA. V was pared by 6 bases and J by 1 base, with 6 bases of the junction left unmatched. CDR3 length equals 15 residues. CDR3 nucleotide sequence: TGTGCCAGCAGTAATAAACAGGGGTCTGGAAACACCATATATTTT. This encodes CASSNKQGSGNTIYF.

The V gene is TRBV5-1, the J gene TRBJ1-4; D is possibly TRBD1 (6 bases). The V gene's germline CDR1 is SGHRS and CDR2 YFSETQ. CDR3 size: 14 residues. The germline V and J ends were trimmed by 3 bases and 2 bases, with 8 bases remaining between them. The CDR3 DNA follows: TGCGCCAGCAGCTCAGGGGACACTAATGAAAAACTGTTTTTT. Amino acids: CASSSGDTNEKLFF.

The V gene is TRBV18, the J gene TRBJ1-3; possibly TRBD1 for D (5 bases). This CDR3 region has 14 residues. Deletions cut 3 bases from V and 8 bases from J, with 14 bases between. The V gene's germline CDR1 is KGHSH and CDR2 LQKENI. CDR3 residues: CASSPGSQGDTIYF. CDR3 in DNA: TGTGCCAGCTCACCCGGGTCCCAAGGGGACACCATATATTTT.

The chain employs TRBV19 and TRBJ2-7; weak D call: TRBD1 (6 bases). V lost 4 bases, J lost 5 bases, and 15 bases lay in between. Germline loops: CDR1 LNHDA, CDR2 SQIVND (reference sequence). CDR3 length: 14 residues. The CDR3 DNA follows: TGTGCCAGTAGTACCTACAGGGAGCTCAACGAGCAGTACTTC. This codes for CASSTYRELNEQYF.

Turning to this clone: The identical CDR3 is also encoded by other nucleotide sequences in the sample. The chain is built from TRBV30 and TRBJ2-7; tentative D call: TRBD2 (6 bases). The CDR3 spans 14 residues. Germline values: CDR1 GTSNPN, CDR2 SVGIG (reference sequence). Trimming stripped 0 bases from V and 2 bases from J, with 11 bases between. In DNA form, the CDR3 reads TGTGCCTGGAGTGTACTGGCGGGGACCTACGAGCAGTACTTC. As protein: CAWSVLAGTYEQYF.

This sequence joins TRBV12-3 or TRBV12-4 and TRBJ2-1, with 8 bases matching TRBD1. Losses at the gene ends were 3 bases for V and 15 bases for J; bases not matched to a gene: 4. The CDR3 sequence is 11 residues long. The CDR3 spells CASSLTGEVFF. The CDR3 nucleotides read TGTGCCAGCAGTTTGACAGGGGAAGTGTTCTTC.